Each of the 26 T cell receptor beta chains below was sequenced from the same sample in a study of regulatory T cells in long-lasting Graves disease. Through Arm-PCR of CDR3 regions and iRepertoire HTBI primers, TCR beta libraries were built. TCRdb fed the multiplex PCR reads into MiXCR, producing one record per CDR3 protein. The sample yields about half a million distinct CDR3 sequences, about 20% seen once. Time point of the sample: persistent/refractory GD, antithyroid drugs over 5 years with positive TRAb. From RNA extracted from PBMCs, the TCR library was made. The sample here was peripheral blood mononuclear cells (PBMCs), taken when the disease was refractory, from a patient treated with antithyroid drugs. The receptors derive from a female donor with Graves disease.

This clonotype was counted ten times or more. V is TRBV12-3 or TRBV12-4 and J is TRBJ1-1; weak D call: TRBD1 (6 bases). V lost 9 bases, J lost 1 base, and 12 bases lay in between. This CDR3 has 13 amino acids. The CDR3 is CASQVQGNTEAFF. The CDR3, as DNA: TGTGCCAGTCAAGTACAGGGGAACACTGAAGCTTTCTTT.

The sample holds a few counts of this clonotype. The CDR3: CASSFLLGGYEKLFF. The CDR3 nucleotides are TGTGCCAGCAGCTTCCTACTGGGAGGGTATGAAAAACTGTTTTTT. J is TRBJ1-4 and V is TRBV7-9, with D unclear. This CDR3 has 15 residues. Germline V gene lookup returns CDR1 SEHNR and CDR2 FQNEAQ (reference sequence). V lost 3 bases and J lost 6, with 14 bases in between.

The chain combines TRBV20-1 with TRBJ1-6; 7 bases are a match to TRBD1. The CDR3 has 15 amino acids. The junction had 8 bases not matched to a gene; V was cut back by 0 bases and J by 9 bases. CDR1 DFQATT and CDR2 SNEGSKA come from the germline V gene (reference sequence). In DNA, the CDR3 is TGCAGTGCTAGAGATCCCGCCAGGGGGGGTTCACCCCTCCACTTT. Residues: CSARDPARGGSPLHF.

This clonotype was counted many times. The rearrangement joins TRBV6-5 to TRBJ1-1; D uncertain. Germline loops: CDR1 MNHEY, CDR2 SVGAGI. V lost 2 bases and J lost 0, with 19 bases in between. The CDR3 extends over 18 amino acids. The CDR3 nucleotides are TGTGCCAGCAGTTACAGAATAATTACAGTCATCATGAACACTGAAGCTTTCTTT. This encodes CASSYRIITVIMNTEAFF.

On this clonotype: Only one base separates this from a far larger clonotype, so it likely reflects a read error. The chain employs TRBV12-3 or TRBV12-4 and TRBJ1-2; 7 bases match TRBD1. The length of the CDR3 is 13 residues. CDR3 in amino acids: CTSSQGDSYGYTF. The CDR3 nucleotides read TGTACCAGCAGCCAGGGGGATAGCTATGGCTACACCTTC.

A word on this clonotype: A much bigger clone sits one base away, suggesting this may be a read error. J is TRBJ2-7 and V is TRBV11-2; tentatively, D is TRBD1 or TRBD2 (5 bases each). This CDR3 comprises 12 residues. CDR1 and CDR2 (germline): SGHAT, FQNNGV. CDR3 sequence: CASSFGAREQHF. The DNA for the CDR3 is TGTGCCAGCAGCTTCGGGGCGCGCGAGCAGCACTTC.

This clonotype has a count of ten or more. The chain joins TRBV7-3 to TRBJ2-2; the D is unclear. V shed 5 bases and J shed 4 bases, with 5 bases lying between them. This CDR3 has 12 amino acids. Germline CDR1 and CDR2: SGHTA and FQGTGA. The CDR3 is CASSPTTGELFF. CDR3 coding DNA: TGTGCCAGCAGCCCCACCACCGGGGAGCTGTTTTTT. The entire variable domain, with the rest obtained from reference TRBV7-3 and TRBJ2-2, is as follows: GAGVSQTPSNKVTEKGKYVELRCDPISGHTALYWYRQSLGQGPEFLIYFQGTGAADDSGLPNDRFFAVRPEGSVSTLKIQRTERGDSAVYLCASSPTTGELFFGEGSRLTVL.

The chain uses TRBV6-1 and TRBJ2-4; D not resolved. The CDR3 has 14 residues. The V end was cut by 5 bases, the J end by 8 bases, with 16 bases between. Germline loops: CDR1 MNHNS, CDR2 SASEGT. For the CDR3, the DNA is TGTGCCAGCAGTCTCCGAATGGCCAAGGACATTCAGTACTTC. It specifies CASSLRMAKDIQYF.

This chain joins TRBV19 and TRBJ1-5, with 10 bases that match TRBD1. Germline V gene lookup returns CDR1 LNHDA and CDR2 SQIVND (reference sequence). V was clipped by 8 bases and J by 6 bases; unmatched bases: 7. CDR3 length: 14 amino acids. In DNA, the CDR3 is TGTGCCAGTTCCGGGACAGGGGAAGGTCAGCCCCAGCATTTT. Residues: CASSGTGEGQPQHF.

The chain recombines TRBV6-2 or TRBV6-3 with TRBJ2-1; 10 bases are a match to TRBD2. There are 12 residues in the CDR3. After removal of 6 bases from V and 12 bases from J, the junction contained 5 bases not matched to a gene. CDR1 is MNHEY, CDR2 SVGEGT, per germline. The CDR3 here is CASRISSGRQFF. In DNA, the CDR3 is TGTGCCAGCAGAATATCTAGCGGGAGGCAGTTCTTC.

There are many counts of this clonotype. This chain links TRBV28 with TRBJ1-1, with D maybe TRBD1 (5 bases). The germline V and J ends were trimmed by 3 bases and 3 bases, with 11 bases remaining between them. The CDR3 totals 14 residues. CDR1 MDHEN and CDR2 SYDVKM come from the germline V gene. DNA of the CDR3: TGTGCCAGCAGTTTCAGGGTCTTCTACACTGAAGCTTTCTTT. Amino acid sequence: CASSFRVFYTEAFF.

This clonotype appeared many times. This chain connects TRBV28 to TRBJ2-7, with 14 bases identical to TRBD2. The CDR3 has 15 residues. V lost 6 bases, J lost 3 bases, and 4 bases stayed unmatched. Per the germline V gene, CDR1 is MDHEN and CDR2 is SYDVKM. The chain's CDR3 is CASRWGLAGDYEQYF. The CDR3 DNA reads as TGTGCCAGCAGATGGGGACTAGCGGGAGACTACGAGCAGTACTTC.

This clonotype was observed many times. The chain carries TRBV6-1 and TRBJ2-7; 15 bases line up with TRBD2. CDR3 length equals 18 residues. V shed 6 bases and J 1 base; nucleotides not matched to a gene: 10. Germline-derived CDR1 and CDR2 are MNHNS and SASEGT. The CDR3 coding sequence is TGTGCCAGCAGATCTGGACTAGCGGGAGGGCCGTGGTCCTACGAGCAGTACTTC. Translation: CASRSGLAGGPWSYEQYF.

V gene TRBV19 combines with J gene TRBJ2-5; D might be TRBD1 (5 bases). The CDR3 spans 16 residues. CDR1 and CDR2 (germline): LNHDA, SQIVND (reference sequence). Trimming pared 5 bases from V and 2 bases from J, leaving 18 bases between. This CDR3 is CASSLLRQAGQETQYF. The CDR3, as DNA: TGTGCCAGTAGTCTCCTCCGCCAAGCAGGGCAAGAGACCCAGTACTTC.

This clonotype occurred a few times. V usage is TRBV10-3 and J usage is TRBJ1-1; no clear D. Germline loops: CDR1 ENHRY, CDR2 SYGVKD. Trimming pared 0 bases from V and 3 bases from J, leaving 8 bases between. The CDR3 sequence is 14 residues long. This CDR3 reads CAISESGGDTEAFF. As DNA, the CDR3 is TGTGCCATCAGTGAGTCGGGCGGGGACACTGAAGCTTTCTTT.

The V gene is TRBV28, the J gene TRBJ1-5; D uncertain. The CDR3 totals 15 residues. The germline gives CDR1 MDHEN, CDR2 SYDVKM. The V end lost 4 bases, the J end lost 0 bases, and 10 bases lay between the germline ends. CDR3 amino acids: CASSSGPYSNQPQHF. The CDR3 region has the DNA TGTGCCAGCAGTTCGGGTCCCTATAGCAATCAGCCCCAGCATTTT.

The chain uses TRBV15 and TRBJ2-3; TRBD1 matches at 8 bases. V trimming: 1 base; J trimming: 2 bases; junction bases outside the gene matches: 5. The CDR3 extends over 16 amino acids. In germline, CDR1 is LNHNV, CDR2 YYDKDF (reference sequence). CDR3 in amino acids: CATSRVTGEVTDTQYF. The CDR3, as DNA: TGTGCCACCAGCAGAGTGACAGGGGAAGTCACAGATACGCAGTATTTT.

The chain links TRBV29-1 to TRBJ2-3; the D gene could be TRBD1 or TRBD2 (6 bases each). This CDR3 comprises 14 residues. Germline loops: CDR1 SQVTM, CDR2 ANQGSEA. Trimming took 7 bases from V and 1 from J, leaving 15 bases between them. Here the CDR3 DNA reads TGCAGCGGCGAAGACAGGAGGGGCACAGATACGCAGTATTTT. The encoded protein is CSGEDRRGTDTQYF.

This clonotype was observed a few times. This chain connects TRBV6-1 to TRBJ2-5; a possible D gene is TRBD2 (5 bases). V was trimmed by 8 bases and J by 4 bases, leaving 20 bases between them. Germline V gene lookup returns CDR1 MNHNS and CDR2 SASEGT. This CDR3 has 15 residues. The CDR3 coding sequence is TGTGCCAGCTCCCCGGCGGCCCTAGGAGGAGAGACCCAGTACTTC. Amino acid sequence: CASSPAALGGETQYF.

Turning to this clonotype: Just one base apart from a much larger clone, this may be a read error. The chain links TRBV29-1 to TRBJ1-1; 9 nucleotides agree with TRBD1. The germline gives CDR1 SQVTM, CDR2 ANQGSEA. V lost 7 bases, J lost 6 bases, and 6 bases stayed unmatched. The CDR3 length is 12 residues. CDR3 DNA: TGCAGCGGCGGACAGGGGCGAGCTGAAGCTTTCTTT. It translates to CSGGQGRAEAFF.

This clonotype has only a few counts. The chain combines TRBV13 with TRBJ1-2; D may be TRBD1 (5 bases). In germline, CDR1 is PRHDT, CDR2 FYEKMQ (reference sequence). V lost 4 bases and J lost 8, with 11 bases in between. This CDR3 comprises 12 residues. The DNA of the CDR3 is TGTGCCAGCAGCTCGACAGTAGGAGGCTACACCTTC. Residues: CASSSTVGGYTF.

As DNA, the CDR3 is TGTGCCAGCAGCTCGGGACAGGGGGCCCCAGGCAATACGCAGTATTTT. It yields the protein CASSSGQGAPGNTQYF. The V call is TRBV7-3, the J call TRBJ2-3, with 12 bases identical to TRBD1. This CDR3 contains 16 residues. The germline CDR1 and CDR2 sequences are SGHTA and FQGTGA. The ends lost 4 bases at V and 7 bases at J; junction bases unmatched: 9. The whole variable domain, filled in from reference TRBV7-3 and TRBJ2-3, reads GAGVSQTPSNKVTEKGKYVELRCDPISGHTALYWYRQSLGQGPEFLIYFQGTGAADDSGLPNDRFFAVRPEGSVSTLKIQRTERGDSAVYLCASSSGQGAPGNTQYFGPGTRLTVL.

This clonotype was picked up many times. The gene calls are TRBV12-3 or TRBV12-4 and TRBJ2-7; D perhaps matches TRBD1 (6 bases). The CDR3 runs 15 residues. Trimming took 5 bases from V and 2 from J, leaving 16 bases between them. The CDR3 reads CASSRSRGSPYEQYF. In DNA form, the CDR3 reads TGTGCCAGCAGTCGTTCCAGGGGATCCCCCTACGAGCAGTACTTC.

This clonotype has a handful of counts. This sequence joins TRBV10-3 and TRBJ2-2; 10 nucleotides match TRBD1. CDR3 size: 17 residues. Germline V CDR1 and CDR2: ENHRY, SYGVKD. V shed 10 bases, J shed 5 bases, and the junction held 16 bases outside the gene matches. The CDR3 DNA sequence: TGTGCCAGCTCCCCCCCCCCCGACAGGGGGCGTACCGGGGAGCTGTTTTTT. It specifies CASSPPPDRGRTGELFF.

This clonotype was picked up many times. This chain connects TRBV12-3 or TRBV12-4 to TRBJ1-1, with a tentative D call TRBD1 (5 bases). The CDR3 contains 14 residues. V lost 6 bases and J lost 10, with 21 bases in between. DNA of the CDR3: TGTGCCAGCAGCGCCGGACATGGAGGGGCCCCAGCTTTCTTT. Translation gives CASSAGHGGAPAFF.

For this clonotype: This may come from a read error, since a much larger clone is one base off. The chain recombines TRBV6-5 with TRBJ1-2; D ambiguous. CDR3 size: 14 residues. Germline V gene lookup returns CDR1 MNHEY and CDR2 SVGAGI. The DNA of the CDR3 is TGTGCCAGCAGTTACGGCGGGTACGACTATGGCCACACCTTC. It codes for CASSYGGYDYGHTF.